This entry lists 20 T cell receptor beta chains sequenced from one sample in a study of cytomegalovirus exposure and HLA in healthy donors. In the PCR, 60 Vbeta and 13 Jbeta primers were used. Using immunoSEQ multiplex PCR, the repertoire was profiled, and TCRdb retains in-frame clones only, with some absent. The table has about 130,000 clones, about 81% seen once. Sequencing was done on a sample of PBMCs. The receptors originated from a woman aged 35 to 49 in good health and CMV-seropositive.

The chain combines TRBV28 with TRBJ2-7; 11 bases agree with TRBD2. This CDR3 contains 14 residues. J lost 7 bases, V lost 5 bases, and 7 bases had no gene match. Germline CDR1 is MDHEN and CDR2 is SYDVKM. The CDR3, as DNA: TGTGCCAGCAGTGATAGCGGGAGGGCCCGGGAGCAGTACTTC. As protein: CASSDSGRAREQYF.

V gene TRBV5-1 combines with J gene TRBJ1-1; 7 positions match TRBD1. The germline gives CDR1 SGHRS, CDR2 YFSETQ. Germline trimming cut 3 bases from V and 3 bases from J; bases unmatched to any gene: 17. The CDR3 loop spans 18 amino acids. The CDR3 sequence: CASSSGYPQGVADTEAFF. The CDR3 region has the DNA TGCGCCAGCAGCTCAGGCTATCCCCAGGGGGTGGCGGACACTGAAGCTTTCTTT.

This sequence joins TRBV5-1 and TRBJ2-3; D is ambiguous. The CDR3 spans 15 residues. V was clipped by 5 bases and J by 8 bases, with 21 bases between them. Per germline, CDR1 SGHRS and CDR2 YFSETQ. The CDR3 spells CASSANGLGLGTQYF. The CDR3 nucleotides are TGCGCCAGCAGTGCGAATGGATTGGGCTTAGGTACGCAGTATTTT.

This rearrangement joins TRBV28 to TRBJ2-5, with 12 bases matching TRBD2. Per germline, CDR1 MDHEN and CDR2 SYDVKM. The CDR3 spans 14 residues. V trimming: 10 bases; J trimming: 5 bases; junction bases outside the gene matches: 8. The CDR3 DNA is TGTGCCACCGGGACTAGCGGGTTTCTGGAGACCCAGTACTTC. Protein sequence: CATGTSGFLETQYF.

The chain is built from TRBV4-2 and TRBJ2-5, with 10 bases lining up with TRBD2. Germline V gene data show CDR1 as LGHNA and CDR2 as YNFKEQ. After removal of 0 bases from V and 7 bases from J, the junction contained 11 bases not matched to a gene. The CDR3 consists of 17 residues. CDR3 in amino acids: CASSQDRSSGSLGTQYF. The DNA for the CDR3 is TGTGCCAGCAGCCAAGATCGATCTAGCGGGAGCTTGGGGACCCAGTACTTC.

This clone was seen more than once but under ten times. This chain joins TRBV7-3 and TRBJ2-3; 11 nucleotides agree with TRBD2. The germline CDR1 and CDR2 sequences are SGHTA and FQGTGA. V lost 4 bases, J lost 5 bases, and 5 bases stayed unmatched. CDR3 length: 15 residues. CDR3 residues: CASSYSGRAVDTQYF. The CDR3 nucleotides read TGTGCCAGCAGCTATAGCGGGAGGGCCGTAGATACGCAGTATTTT.

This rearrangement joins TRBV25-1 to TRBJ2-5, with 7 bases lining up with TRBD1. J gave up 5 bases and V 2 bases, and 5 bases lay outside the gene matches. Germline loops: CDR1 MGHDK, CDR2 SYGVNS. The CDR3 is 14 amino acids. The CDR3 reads CASSENQGEETQYF. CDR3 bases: TGTGCCAGCAGTGAAAACCAGGGGGAGGAGACCCAGTACTTC. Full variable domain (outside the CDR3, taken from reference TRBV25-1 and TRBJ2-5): EADIYQTPRYLVIGTGKKITLECSQTMGHDKMYWYQQDPGMELHLIHYSYGVNSTEKGDLSSESTVSRIRTEHFPLTLESARPSHTSQYLCASSENQGEETQYFGPGTRLLVL.

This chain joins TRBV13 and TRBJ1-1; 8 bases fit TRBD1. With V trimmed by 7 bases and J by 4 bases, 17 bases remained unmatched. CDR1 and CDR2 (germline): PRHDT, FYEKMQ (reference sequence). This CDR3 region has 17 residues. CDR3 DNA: TGTGCCAGCAACAGGGGGGTCATACAGGGAGGGGGCACTGAAGCTTTCTTT. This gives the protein CASNRGVIQGGGTEAFF.

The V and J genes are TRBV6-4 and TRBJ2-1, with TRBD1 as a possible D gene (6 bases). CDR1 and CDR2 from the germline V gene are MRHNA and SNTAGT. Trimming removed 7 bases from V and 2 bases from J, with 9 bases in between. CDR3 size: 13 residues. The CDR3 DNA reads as TGTGCCAGCAAAGGGGGACCCTACAATGAGCAGTTCTTC. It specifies CASKGGPYNEQFF.

CDR3 in DNA: TGTGCCAGCAGTGATATCTCTGGGGCCAACGTCCTGACTTTC. It translates to CASSDISGANVLTF. J is TRBJ2-6 and V is TRBV6-1; D is unresolved. Germline V gene lookup returns CDR1 MNHNS and CDR2 SASEGT. The length of the CDR3 is 14 residues. The V end lost 3 bases, the J end lost 0 bases, and 3 bases lay between the germline ends.

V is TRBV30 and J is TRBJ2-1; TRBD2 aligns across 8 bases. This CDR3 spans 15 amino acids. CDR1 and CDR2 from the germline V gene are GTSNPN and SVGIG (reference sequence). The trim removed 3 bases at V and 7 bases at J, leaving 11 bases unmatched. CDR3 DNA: TGTGCCTGGAGGGAGGGCGGGGGGCCCAGGAATGAGCAGTTCTTC. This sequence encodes CAWREGGGPRNEQFF.

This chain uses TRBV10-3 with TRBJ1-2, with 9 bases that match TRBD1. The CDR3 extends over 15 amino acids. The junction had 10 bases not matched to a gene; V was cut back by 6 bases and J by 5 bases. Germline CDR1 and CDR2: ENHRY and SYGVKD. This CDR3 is CAIRGDRGKDYGYTF. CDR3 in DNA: TGTGCCATCAGGGGCGACAGGGGGAAAGATTATGGCTACACCTTC.

The CDR3 loop is CASSLVAARGQFF. The CDR3 coding sequence is TGTGCCAGCAGCTTAGTTGCGGCTCGGGGGCAGTTCTTC. The chain joins TRBV7-2 to TRBJ2-1, with D maybe TRBD2 (5 bases). The CDR3 extends over 13 amino acids. Between the trimmed V and J ends, which lost 1 base and 12 bases, there was a span of 13 bases. Germline V gene data show CDR1 as SGHTA and CDR2 as FQGNSA.

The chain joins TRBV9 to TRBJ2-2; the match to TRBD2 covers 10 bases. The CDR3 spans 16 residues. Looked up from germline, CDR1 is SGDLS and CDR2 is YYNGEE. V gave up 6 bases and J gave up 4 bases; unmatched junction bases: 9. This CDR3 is CASTSSGGPITGELFF. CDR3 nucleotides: TGTGCCAGCACCAGTAGCGGGGGGCCCATCACCGGGGAGCTGTTTTTT.

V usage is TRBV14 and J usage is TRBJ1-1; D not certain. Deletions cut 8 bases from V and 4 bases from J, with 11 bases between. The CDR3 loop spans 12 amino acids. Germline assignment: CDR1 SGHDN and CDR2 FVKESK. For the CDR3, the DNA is TGTGCCAGCGGTGTTCGGGTCACTGAAGCTTTCTTT. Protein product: CASGVRVTEAFF.

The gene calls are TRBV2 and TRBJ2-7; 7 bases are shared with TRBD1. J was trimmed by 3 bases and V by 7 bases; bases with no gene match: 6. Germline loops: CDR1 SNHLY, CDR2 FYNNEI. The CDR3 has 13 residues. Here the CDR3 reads CASKWDSHYEQYF. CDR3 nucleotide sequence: TGTGCCAGCAAGTGGGACAGCCACTACGAGCAGTACTTC.

Here the CDR3 DNA reads TGTGCCAGCAGCTTAGGGACAGGTGATCAGCCCCAGCATTTT. Encoded protein: CASSLGTGDQPQHF. The chain recombines TRBV5-6 with TRBJ1-5; 8 bases match TRBD1. The CDR3 consists of 14 residues. Germline V lookup: CDR1 SGHDT, CDR2 YYEEEE. The J segment lost 5 bases and the V segment lost 2 bases, leaving 3 bases of the junction unmatched.

CDR3 bases: TGTGCCAGCAGATTTAGGGACAGTGGGACCGGGGAGCTGTTTTTT. This codes for CASRFRDSGTGELFF. The genes are TRBV2 and TRBJ2-2, with 7 bases aligning to TRBD1. V lost 6 bases and J lost 5; bases outside the gene matches: 9. This CDR3 is built from 15 residues. Germline assignment: CDR1 SNHLY and CDR2 FYNNEI. The variable domain in full, completed from reference TRBV2 and TRBJ2-2, reads EPEVTQTPSHQVTQMGQEVILRCVPISNHLYFYWYRQILGQKVEFLVSFYNNEISEKSEIFDDQFSVERPDGSNFTLKIRSTKLEDSAMYFCASRFRDSGTGELFFGEGSRLTVL.

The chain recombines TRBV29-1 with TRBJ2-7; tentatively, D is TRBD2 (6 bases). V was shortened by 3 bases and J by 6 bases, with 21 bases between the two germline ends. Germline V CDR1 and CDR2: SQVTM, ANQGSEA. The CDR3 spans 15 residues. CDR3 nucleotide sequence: TGCAGCGTTGACGGGACTGCTAGTCGCCCTTTCGAGCAGTACTTC. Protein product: CSVDGTASRPFEQYF.

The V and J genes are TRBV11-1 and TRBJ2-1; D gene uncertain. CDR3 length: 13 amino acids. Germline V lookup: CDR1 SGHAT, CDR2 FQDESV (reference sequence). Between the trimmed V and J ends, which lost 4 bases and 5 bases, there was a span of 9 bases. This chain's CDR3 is CASSSRQDNEQFF. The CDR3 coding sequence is TGTGCCAGCAGCTCTCGACAAGACAATGAGCAGTTCTTC.